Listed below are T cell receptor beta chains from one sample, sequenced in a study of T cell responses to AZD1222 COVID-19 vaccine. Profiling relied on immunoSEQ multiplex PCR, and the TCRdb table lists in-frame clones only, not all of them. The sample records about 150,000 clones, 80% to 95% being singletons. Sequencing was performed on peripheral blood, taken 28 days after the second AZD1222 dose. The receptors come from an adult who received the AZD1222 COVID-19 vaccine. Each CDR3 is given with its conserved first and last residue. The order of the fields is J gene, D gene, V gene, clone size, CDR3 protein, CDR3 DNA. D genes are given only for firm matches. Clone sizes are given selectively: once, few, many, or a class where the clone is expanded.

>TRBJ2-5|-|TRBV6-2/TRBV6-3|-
CASSYSSGYQETQYF
TGTGCCAGCAGTTACTCTAGCGGATACCAAGAGACCCAGTACTTC
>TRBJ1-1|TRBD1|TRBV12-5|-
CASGFRGPDTEAFF
TGTGCTAGTGGTTTTAGGGGGCCTGACACTGAAGCTTTCTTT
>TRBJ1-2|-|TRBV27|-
CASGGHPVGGYTF
TGTGCCAGCGGAGGACACCCGGTGGGTGGCTACACCTTC
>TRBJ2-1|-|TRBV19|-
CASSLRDGNEQFF
TGTGCCAGTAGTCTCCGGGACGGCAATGAGCAGTTCTTC
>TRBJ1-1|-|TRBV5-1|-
CASSLNAADEAFF
TGCGCCAGCAGCTTGAACGCAGCGGATGAAGCTTTCTTT
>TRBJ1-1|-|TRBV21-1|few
CASNEQGTIIEAFF
TGTGCCAGCAACGAACAGGGTACAATCATTGAAGCTTTCTTT
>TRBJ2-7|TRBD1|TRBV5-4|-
CASSTTAGTEYEQYF
TGTGCCAGCAGCACCACCGCCGGGACAGAATACGAGCAGTACTTC
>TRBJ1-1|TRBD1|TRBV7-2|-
CASRKGGTVNTEAFF
TGTGCCAGCAGGAAAGGGGGGACAGTTAACACTGAAGCTTTCTTT
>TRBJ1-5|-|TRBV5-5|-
CASSLEGYQPQHF
TGTGCCAGCAGCTTGGAAGGGTATCAGCCCCAGCATTTT
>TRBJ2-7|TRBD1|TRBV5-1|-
CASSPGTGVEQYF
TGCGCCAGCAGCCCCGGGACAGGGGTCGAGCAGTACTTC
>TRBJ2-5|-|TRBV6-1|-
CASSDPWGRAQETQYF
TGTGCCAGCAGTGACCCCTGGGGACGAGCCCAAGAGACCCAGTACTTC
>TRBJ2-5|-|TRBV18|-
CASSLGQLEETQYF
TGTGCCAGCTCACTAGGACAGCTCGAGGAGACCCAGTACTTC
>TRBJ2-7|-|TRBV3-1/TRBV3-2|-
CASSQDSGSEQYF
TGTGCCAGCAGCCAAGATTCTGGCAGCGAGCAGTACTTC
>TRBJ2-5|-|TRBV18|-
CASSPMETQYF
TGTGCCAGCTCACCAATGGAGACCCAGTACTTC
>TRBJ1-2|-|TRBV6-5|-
CASSYSTSSGYTF
TGTGCCAGCAGTTACTCGACTAGTAGTGGCTACACCTTC
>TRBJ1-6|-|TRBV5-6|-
CASSLLADTQVNSPLHF
TGTGCCAGCAGCTTGTTGGCAGACACTCAAGTTAATTCACCCCTCCACTTT
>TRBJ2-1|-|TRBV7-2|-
CASSLTASTYNEQFF
TGTGCCAGCAGCTTAACAGCGTCGACCTACAATGAGCAGTTCTTC
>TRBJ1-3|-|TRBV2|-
CASRREAASGNTIYF
TGTGCCAGCAGGAGGGAGGCAGCATCTGGAAACACCATATATTTT
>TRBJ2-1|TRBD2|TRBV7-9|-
CASSRSGTQYNEQFF
TGTGCCAGCAGCAGAAGCGGGACGCAGTACAATGAGCAGTTCTTC
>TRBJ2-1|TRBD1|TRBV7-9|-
CASSSRDRVHEQFF
TGTGCCAGCAGTTCCCGGGACAGGGTCCATGAGCAGTTCTTC